This T cell receptor (beta chain) was sequenced for a study of blood T cell repertoires in COVID-19. Study summary: Sites in the United States, Italy and Spain provided acute and convalescent COVID-19 samples. The analysed material was cDNA or gDNA that came from T cells, B-cell-depleted T cells, or PBMCs.

The CDR3 sequence is 15 residues long. Unmatched junction bases numbered 2, after V lost 2 bases and J lost 0 bases. CDR1 MDHEN and CDR2 SYDVKM come from the germline V gene. The sample holds one count of this clone. The same CDR3 is also encoded by other DNA sequences in this sample. Original methodology: Amplification of reference gene primers was used by the study to estimate nucleated cell counts. Produced via immunoSEQ multiplex PCR; TCRdb's table is partial and in-frame only. The DNA gave D and trimming, while V, J and clone size come from that table. The table lists around 73,000 clones, 65% to 85% of them singletons.

Sequenced material: peripheral blood. This chain uses TRBV28 with TRBJ2-7; 9 nucleotides align to TRBD2. This sequence was found in a woman aged 60-75 years with acute or convalescent COVID-19. This chain's CDR3 is CASSLAGGGSYEQYF. CDR3 DNA: TGTGCCAGCAGTTTAGCGGGGGGGGGCTCCTACGAGCAGTACTTC.